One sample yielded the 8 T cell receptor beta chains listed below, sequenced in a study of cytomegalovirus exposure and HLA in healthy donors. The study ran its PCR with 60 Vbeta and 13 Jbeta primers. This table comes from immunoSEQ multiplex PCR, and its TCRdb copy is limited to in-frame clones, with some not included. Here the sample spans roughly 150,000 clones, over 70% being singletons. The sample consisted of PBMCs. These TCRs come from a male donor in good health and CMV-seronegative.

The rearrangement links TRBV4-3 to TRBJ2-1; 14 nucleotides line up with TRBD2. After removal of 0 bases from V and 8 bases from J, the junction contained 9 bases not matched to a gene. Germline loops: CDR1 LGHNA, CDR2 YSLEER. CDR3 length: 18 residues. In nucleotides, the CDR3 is TGCGCCAGCAGCCAAGACGGCCCCGGACTAGCGGGAGGTCATGAGCAGTTCTTC. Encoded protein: CASSQDGPGLAGGHEQFF.

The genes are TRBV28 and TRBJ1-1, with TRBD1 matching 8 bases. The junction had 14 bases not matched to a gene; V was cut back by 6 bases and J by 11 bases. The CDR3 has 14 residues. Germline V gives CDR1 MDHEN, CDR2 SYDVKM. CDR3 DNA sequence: TGTGCCAGCAGGCTTTCAGGGGGCAGGAGGTGGGCTTTCTTT. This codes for CASRLSGGRRWAFF.

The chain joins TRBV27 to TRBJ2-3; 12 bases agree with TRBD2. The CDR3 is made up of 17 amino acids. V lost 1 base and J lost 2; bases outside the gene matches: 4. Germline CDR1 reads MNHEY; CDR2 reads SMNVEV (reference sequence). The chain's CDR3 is CASSLFPSGRATDTQYF. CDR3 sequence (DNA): TGTGCCAGCAGTTTATTTCCTAGCGGGAGGGCCACAGATACGCAGTATTTT.

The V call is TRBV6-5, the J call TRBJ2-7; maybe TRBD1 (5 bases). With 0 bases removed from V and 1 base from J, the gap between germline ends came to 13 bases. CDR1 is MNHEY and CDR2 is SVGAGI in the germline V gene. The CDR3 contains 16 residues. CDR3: CASSYSSRADSYEQYF. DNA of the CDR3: TGTGCCAGCAGTTACTCGAGCAGGGCCGATTCCTACGAGCAGTACTTC.

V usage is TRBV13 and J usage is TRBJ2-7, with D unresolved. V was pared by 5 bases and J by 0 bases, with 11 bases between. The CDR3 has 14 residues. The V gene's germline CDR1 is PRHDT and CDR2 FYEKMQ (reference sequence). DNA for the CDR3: TGTGCCAGCAGCGCAGCCGCAGGCTCCTACGAGCAGTACTTC. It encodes CASSAAAGSYEQYF.

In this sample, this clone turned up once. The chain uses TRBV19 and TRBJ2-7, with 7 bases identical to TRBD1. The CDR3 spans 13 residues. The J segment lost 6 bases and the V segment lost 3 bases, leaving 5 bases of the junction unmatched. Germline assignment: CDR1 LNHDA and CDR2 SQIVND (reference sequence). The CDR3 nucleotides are TGTGCCAGTAGTATGCAGGGGGTTGGCGAGCAGTACTTC. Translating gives CASSMQGVGEQYF.

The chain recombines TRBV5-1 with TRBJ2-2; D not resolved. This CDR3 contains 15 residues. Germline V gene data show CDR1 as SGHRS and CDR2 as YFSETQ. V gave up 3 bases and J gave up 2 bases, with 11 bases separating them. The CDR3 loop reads CASSSVPGNTGELFF. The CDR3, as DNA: TGCGCCAGCAGCTCCGTCCCAGGCAACACCGGGGAGCTGTTTTTT.

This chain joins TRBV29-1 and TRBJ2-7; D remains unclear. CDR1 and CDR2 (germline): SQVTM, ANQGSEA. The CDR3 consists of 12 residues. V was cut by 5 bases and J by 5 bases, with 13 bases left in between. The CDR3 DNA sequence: TGCAGCGTTCGCCGTTCTATTGACGAGCAGTACTTC. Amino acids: CSVRRSIDEQYF.